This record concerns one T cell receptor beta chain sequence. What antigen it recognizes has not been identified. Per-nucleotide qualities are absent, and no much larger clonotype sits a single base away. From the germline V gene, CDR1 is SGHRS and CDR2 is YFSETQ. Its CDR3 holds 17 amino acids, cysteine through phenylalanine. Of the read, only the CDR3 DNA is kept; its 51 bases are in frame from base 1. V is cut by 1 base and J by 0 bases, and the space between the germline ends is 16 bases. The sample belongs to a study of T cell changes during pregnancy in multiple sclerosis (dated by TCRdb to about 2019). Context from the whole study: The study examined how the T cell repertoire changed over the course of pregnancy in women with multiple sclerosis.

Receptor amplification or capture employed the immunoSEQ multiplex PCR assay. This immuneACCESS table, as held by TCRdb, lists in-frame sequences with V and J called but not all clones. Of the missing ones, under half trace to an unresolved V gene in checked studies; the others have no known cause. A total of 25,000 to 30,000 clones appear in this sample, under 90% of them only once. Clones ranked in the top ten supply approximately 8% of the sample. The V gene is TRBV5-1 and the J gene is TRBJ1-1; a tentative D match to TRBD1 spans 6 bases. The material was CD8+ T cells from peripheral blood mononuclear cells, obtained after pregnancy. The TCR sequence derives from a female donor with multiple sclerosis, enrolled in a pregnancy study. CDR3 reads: CASSLWAQGSLNTEAFF. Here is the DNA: TGCGCCAGCAGCTTGTGGGCCCAGGGGTCACTGAACACTGAAGCTTTCTTT.